This T cell receptor beta chain stems from a study of blood T cell repertoires in COVID-19. The wider study: COVID-19 samples, acute and convalescent, were from the United States, Italy and Spain. T cells, B-cell-depleted T cells, or PBMCs supplied cDNA or gDNA.

The V gene's germline CDR1 is SGHVS and CDR2 FQNEAQ. The V gene lost 1 base and the J gene lost 7 bases, with 13 bases spanning the gap. The CDR3 contains 14 residues. Some clones are missing from TCRdb's copy, which holds only in-frame ones; the method was immunoSEQ multiplex PCR. The sample includes some 230,000 clones, 83% of them seen just once. The origin of this receptor is a woman aged 45 to 65 with acute or convalescent COVID-19. The rearrangement joins TRBV7-8 to TRBJ1-2, with D tentatively TRBD1 (6 bases). Material for sequencing was peripheral blood. DNA for the CDR3: TGTGCCAGCAGCTTAGACGAACAGGGACGTGGCTACACCTTC. Translated, it gives CASSLDEQGRGYTF.